The present T cell receptor (beta chain) was sequenced within a study of T cells after yellow fever vaccination. Points from the study as a whole: Contaminating bulk clonotypes could be abundant in FACS-sorted repertoires.

TCRdb passed the 5' RACE reads through MiXCR, listing each CDR3 protein once. This table holds 300,000 or so distinct CDR3 sequences, approximately 7% found once. In this sample, this clonotype turned up a few times. Antigen specificity is unknown. From germline, CDR1 is GTSNPN and CDR2 SVGIG (reference sequence). V dropped 3 bases and J dropped 5 bases, with 16 bases sitting between them. There are 14 residues in the CDR3. This receptor was identified in a man aged 18 to 35 who received the YFV17D yellow fever vaccine. The sequencing here drew on PBMCs, taken about 49 days after the first yellow fever vaccination. The chain couples TRBV30 to TRBJ2-5; no firm D call. DNA for the CDR3: TGTGCCTGGAGCCGGGCGTGGGGTGGCGAGACCCAGTACTTC. Protein product: CAWSRAWGGETQYF.